The rows below give T cell receptor beta chains drawn from one sample of a study of brain T cells in children with intractable seizures. TCRdb keeps only in-frame clones here, not all; method: immunoSEQ multiplex PCR. The table has approximately 330,000 clones, over 85% seen once. The starting material was peripheral blood, obtained less than 6 months after surgery. The receptor source for this set is a boy under three years old with tuberous sclerosis and intractable seizures. Both conserved end residues are part of each CDR3. D genes are given only for firm matches. A row's size may be missing; if present it is once, few, many or a size class.

v_gene	abundance	j_gene	d_gene	CDR3nt	CDR3aa
TRBV10-3	once	TRBJ2-1	TRBD2	TGTGCCATCAGTGAGTCGCTAGCGGGGGGGTCAAGCTCCTACAATGAGCAGTTCTTC	CAISESLAGGSSSYNEQFF
TRBV27	.	TRBJ1-5	.	TGTGCCAGCAGTTGCCCCGACTTGGGGACATATAGCAATCAGCCCCAGCATTTT	CASSCPDLGTYSNQPQHF
TRBV7-2	.	TRBJ2-3	TRBD2	TGTGCCAGCAGCTTAATGGGACTAGCGGGAGCTAGCACAGATACGCAGTATTTT	CASSLMGLAGASTDTQYF
TRBV4-1	.	TRBJ2-1	TRBD2	TGCGCCAGCAGCCTAAAGAAAGTGGCGGGAGAGCTCACAAACAATGAGCAGTTCTTC	CASSLKKVAGELTNNEQFF
TRBV5-1	.	TRBJ1-4	.	TGCGCCAGCAGCTTGGGATTGGACGTGATTTCTTCTCGAGATTATGAAAAACTGTTTTTT	CASSLGLDVISSRDYEKLFF
TRBV7-8	once	TRBJ1-4	.	TGTGCCAGCAGCTTAGGCGTGACAAACCTGGGAGAAAAACTGTTTTTT	CASSLGVTNLGEKLFF
TRBV28	.	TRBJ1-1	.	TGTGCCAGCAGAATTGTAACAGCGGCTACTGAAGCTTTCTTT	CASRIVTAATEAFF
TRBV4-1	once	TRBJ2-5	TRBD2	TGCGCCAGCAGCCATCTACGGGAGGAGTACCAAGAGACCCAGTACTTC	CASSHLREEYQETQYF
TRBV6-5	.	TRBJ2-2	.	TGTGCCAGCGGTAGGGTTTATGACACCGGGGAGCTGTTTTTT	CASGRVYDTGELFF
TRBV6-6	.	TRBJ2-5	.	TGTGCCAGCAGTTATGAGGGTATGGGGTGGGAGACCCAGTACTTC	CASSYEGMGWETQYF
TRBV13	once	TRBJ1-2	.	TGTGCCAGCAGCTTAGGGCGGGGGGCGAATGGCTACACCTTC	CASSLGRGANGYTF
TRBV5-6	.	TRBJ2-1	TRBD2	TGTGCCAGCAGTTCGACTAGCGCGGGGTCGGGCTACTCTGAGCAGTTCTTC	CASSSTSAGSGYSEQFF
TRBV6-5	.	TRBJ2-2	.	TGTGCCAGCAGTTACAGGGCCAGTCCGGGGGAGCTGTTTTTT	CASSYRASPGELFF
TRBV30	.	TRBJ2-2	.	TGTGCCTGGGGAAGACAGCCACCCACCGGGGAGCTGTTTTTT	CAWGRQPPTGELFF
TRBV6-6	once	TRBJ2-1	.	TGTGCCAGCAGTTACCCCGGCAGCGAGCAGTTCTTC	CASSYPGSEQFF
TRBV11-2	.	TRBJ1-1	.	TGTGCCAGCAAGAGACGCGTTTTGGACACTGAAGCTTTCTTT	CASKRRVLDTEAFF
TRBV7-9	.	TRBJ2-2	TRBD1	TGTGCCAGCAGCACCGACAGGGGGCTTGCCGGGGAGCTGTTTTTT	CASSTDRGLAGELFF
TRBV6-5	.	TRBJ1-1	.	TGTGCCAGCGCCAGATCGGGGGGCAACACTGAAGCTTTCTTT	CASARSGGNTEAFF
TRBV7-9	.	TRBJ2-7	.	TGTGCCAGCAGCCTCGGACAGAATATCTACGAGCAGTACTTC	CASSLGQNIYEQYF
TRBV18	.	TRBJ2-6	.	TGTGCCAGCTCACCAGAGGCAGGGGGGAGCTCTGGGGCCAACGTCCTGACTTTC	CASSPEAGGSSGANVLTF
TRBV5-1	.	TRBJ2-5	TRBD1	TGCGCCAGCAGCTTGGCCGGACAGGGTAAAGAGACCCAGTACTTC	CASSLAGQGKETQYF
TRBV5-6	.	TRBJ1-2	.	TGTGCCAGCAGCCACGGGACATCTAACTATGGCTACACCTTC	CASSHGTSNYGYTF
TRBV11-2	few	TRBJ2-7	.	TGTGCCAGCAGCTTCGACCGGAGCTCCTACGAGCAGTACTTC	CASSFDRSSYEQYF
TRBV15	.	TRBJ1-1	.	TGTGCCACCAGCAGGGACCGGGACAAAGCACGGGGTGCTTTCTTT	CATSRDRDKARGAFF
TRBV15	.	TRBJ2-4	.	TGTGCCACCAGCAGAGATTTGGGGCCGACAGTTTGGTCCAAAAACATTCAGTACTTC	CATSRDLGPTVWSKNIQYF
TRBV19	.	TRBJ1-2	.	TGTGCCAGTAGTTGGCAGAAATCGAGTGGCTACACCTTC	CASSWQKSSGYTF